The 25 T cell receptor beta chains below all came from one sample that was sequenced in a study of blood T cells in healthy people across ages. The second PCR ran about 6 to 12 cycles with a sample-barcoded 5' primer and J-beta primers. Each CDR3 protein gets one entry after TCRdb re-called the 5' RACE reads with MiXCR. The repertoire holds 750,000 to 950,000 distinct CDR3 sequences, with about 27% as singletons. These same data were also listed under a study on T cells of mothers and their children.

Material for sequencing was blood. These receptors were obtained from a middle-aged woman in good health.

This rearrangement joins TRBV4-2 to TRBJ1-4; no reliable D call. This CDR3 has 12 residues. The germline V gene encodes CDR1 LGHNA and CDR2 YNFKEQ. Deletions cut 0 bases from V and 15 bases from J, with 11 bases between. The CDR3, as DNA: TGTGCCAGCAGCCAAGAAGGACCTAAAGTGTTTTTT. As protein: CASSQEGPKVFF.

Worth noting for this clonotype: Relative to the germline gene, one junction end is altered; a read error may explain this. CDR3 sequence (DNA): TGCGCCAGCAGCCGACAGACTGAGCGGTTCTTC. Its protein product is CASSRQTERFF. The V call is TRBV5-1, the J call TRBJ2-1; D is perhaps TRBD1 (5 bases). Germline loops: CDR1 SGHRS, CDR2 YFSETQ. This CDR3 is 11 amino acids long.

This chain links TRBV5-6 with TRBJ1-4, with a weak D call TRBD1 (5 bases). Germline CDR1 reads SGHDT; CDR2 reads YYEEEE. The CDR3 runs 14 residues. Trimming took 0 bases from V and 12 from J, leaving 15 bases between them. The CDR3 here is CASSLGAIRGELFF. The CDR3 DNA is TGTGCCAGCAGCTTGGGCGCGATTAGAGGGGAACTGTTTTTT.

V is TRBV4-2 and J is TRBJ2-2; TRBD1 might be the D (6 bases). The germline V and J ends were trimmed by 2 bases and 1 base, with 14 bases remaining between them. CDR1 is LGHNA and CDR2 is YNFKEQ in the germline V gene. The CDR3 has 17 amino acids. The CDR3 nucleotides are TGTGCCAGCAGCCAAACACAGGGAGCCCTGAACACCGGGGAGCTGTTTTTT. It translates to CASSQTQGALNTGELFF.

In this sample, this clonotype turned up once. A much bigger clone sits one base away, suggesting this may be a read error. The rearrangement uses TRBV18 and TRBJ2-6; D possibly uses TRBD1 or TRBD2 (5 bases each). The CDR3 loop spans 17 amino acids. Germline CDR1 is KGHSH and CDR2 is LQKENI. The CDR3: CANSPPEGSSGANVLTF. CDR3 DNA sequence: TGTGCCAACTCACCACCTGAGGGGAGCTCTGGGGCCAACGTCCTGACTTTC.

The chain has TRBV4-1 and TRBJ2-5; D may correspond to TRBD1 or TRBD2 (5 bases each). Germline-derived CDR1 and CDR2 are MGHRA and YSYEKL. V lost 4 bases to trimming and J lost 4 bases, with 16 bases between them. The CDR3 extends over 15 amino acids. This CDR3 is CASSPQQDLRETQYF. DNA of the CDR3: TGCGCCAGCAGCCCCCAACAGGACTTGCGAGAGACCCAGTACTTC.

The V call is TRBV28, the J call TRBJ2-2, with D perhaps given as TRBD1 or TRBD2 (7 bases each). V was clipped by 6 bases and J by 5 bases, with 16 bases between them. Germline V gives CDR1 MDHEN, CDR2 SYDVKM. CDR3 length equals 15 residues. The CDR3 loop reads CASSPTGRGTGELFF. For the CDR3, the DNA is TGTGCCAGCAGCCCGACAGGGAGGGGTACCGGGGAGCTGTTTTTT.

V gene TRBV7-9 combines with J gene TRBJ1-5; TRBD1 aligns across 10 bases. This CDR3 has 15 residues. With 5 bases clipped from V and 5 bases from J, the junction kept 6 bases outside the gene matches. Germline-derived CDR1 and CDR2 are SEHNR and FQNEAQ (reference sequence). The CDR3 coding sequence is TGTGCCAGCAGCGCGGGGACAGGGGAAGATCAGCCCCAGCATTTT. This translates into CASSAGTGEDQPQHF. The variable domain in full, with the rest retrieved from reference TRBV7-9 and TRBJ1-5, is DTGVSQNPRHKITKRGQNVTFRCDPISEHNRLYWYRQTLGQGPEFLTYFQNEAQLEKSRLLSDRFSAERPKGSFSTLEIQRTEQGDSAMYLCASSAGTGEDQPQHFGDGTRLSIL.

This clonotype was detected only a few times. The chain uses TRBV4-2 and TRBJ1-2; 7 nucleotides match TRBD1. V gave up 6 bases and J gave up 2 bases; unmatched junction bases: 9. Germline values: CDR1 LGHNA, CDR2 YNFKEQ. The CDR3 runs 15 residues. DNA for the CDR3: TGTGCCAGCAGTCAGGGGGTCCGGGAAAACTATGGCTACACCTTC. Its translation: CASSQGVRENYGYTF.

The gene calls are TRBV2 and TRBJ2-1; 7 bases agree with TRBD1. Per germline, CDR1 SNHLY and CDR2 FYNNEI. This CDR3 is built from 15 residues. The junction had 7 bases not matched to a gene; V was cut back by 7 bases and J by 1 base. Here the CDR3 reads CASMVQGRSYNEQFF. CDR3 in DNA: TGTGCCAGCATGGTACAGGGGCGGTCCTACAATGAGCAGTTCTTC.

This clonotype turned up a few times. The rearrangement uses TRBV27 and TRBJ2-5, with 9 bases identical to TRBD2. V trimming: 4 bases; J trimming: 4 bases; junction bases outside the gene matches: 4. Germline V gene sequence: CDR1 MNHEY, CDR2 SMNVEV (reference sequence). The CDR3 is 14 residues long. CDR3 residues: CASSSAGGTETQYF. CDR3 DNA sequence: TGTGCCAGCAGTTCCGCGGGGGGGACAGAGACCCAGTACTTC.

The V and J genes are TRBV4-2 and TRBJ1-4; D remains unclear. The CDR3 length is 17 residues. Germline assignment: CDR1 LGHNA and CDR2 YNFKEQ. V shed 4 bases and J shed 5 bases, with 20 bases lying between them. The CDR3 sequence is CASSRQGFGQTNEKLFF. CDR3 coding DNA: TGTGCCAGCAGCCGCCAAGGGTTTGGTCAAACCAATGAAAAACTGTTTTTT.

This clonotype was observed a single time. A much larger clone differs by one base, so this may be a read error. The V call is TRBV5-5, the J call TRBJ2-1, with 7 bases that match TRBD1. J lost 10 bases, V lost 4 bases, and 20 bases had no gene match. Germline loops: CDR1 SGHKS, CDR2 YYEKEE (reference sequence). This CDR3 is built from 17 residues. The CDR3 region is CASSPEPGDSSIYEQFF. The CDR3 DNA sequence: TGTGCCAGCAGCCCCGAGCCCGGGGACAGCAGCATCTACGAGCAGTTCTTC.

This clonotype has a handful of counts. The J gene is TRBJ1-5, the V gene TRBV12-3 or TRBV12-4; D ambiguous. Between the trimmed V and J ends, which lost 4 bases and 3 bases, there was a span of 7 bases. The CDR3 runs to 13 residues. The CDR3 coding sequence is TGTGCCAGCAGTTACAGTGACAATCAGCCCCAGCATTTT. This sequence encodes CASSYSDNQPQHF.

This clonotype has more than one count but fewer than ten. This chain uses TRBV14 with TRBJ2-7; D is unresolved. Germline lookup yields CDR1 SGHDN and CDR2 FVKESK. V lost 2 bases to trimming and J lost 2 bases, with 7 bases between them. CDR3 length: 13 residues. The CDR3 protein is CASSQQATYEQYF. CDR3 sequence (DNA): TGTGCCAGCAGCCAACAAGCCACCTACGAGCAGTACTTC.

The rearrangement joins TRBV5-6 to TRBJ2-3; 13 positions match TRBD2. The V gene end was trimmed by 2 bases and the J gene end by 8 bases; junction bases not matched to a gene: 8. The CDR3 sequence is 16 residues long. CDR1 and CDR2 (germline): SGHDT, YYEEEE. CDR3 coding DNA: TGTGCCAGCAGCTTCCGGACTAGCGGGGGACAGGGTACGCAGTATTTT. Translating gives CASSFRTSGGQGTQYF.

The chain employs TRBV11-2 and TRBJ1-1, with a tentative D call TRBD1 (5 bases). The CDR3 has 12 residues. Looked up from germline, CDR1 is SGHAT and CDR2 is FQNNGV. Deletions cut 4 bases from V and 7 bases from J, with 10 bases between. The DNA of the CDR3 is TGTGCCAGCAGCTGGGGGGGGGATGAAGCTTTCTTT. Its translation is CASSWGGDEAFF.

This clonotype appeared a few times. V usage is TRBV29-1 and J usage is TRBJ2-1; 11 nucleotides agree with TRBD1. CDR3 length equals 15 residues. V lost 7 bases, J lost 3 bases, and 8 bases stayed unmatched. Per germline, CDR1 SQVTM and CDR2 ANQGSEA. CDR3 DNA sequence: TGCAGCGCGATTGCGGGGACAGGGGGCTACAATGAGCAGTTCTTC. Its translation: CSAIAGTGGYNEQFF.

The gene calls are TRBV4-2 and TRBJ1-1; D uncertain. The CDR3 is 12 residues long. The germline gives CDR1 LGHNA, CDR2 YNFKEQ. V lost 8 bases, J lost 2 bases, and 9 bases lay in between. The chain's CDR3 is CASGGGNTEAFF. CDR3 nucleotide sequence: TGTGCCAGCGGAGGTGGAAACACTGAAGCTTTCTTT.

This clonotype was seen at least ten times. The chain joins TRBV12-3 or TRBV12-4 to TRBJ1-5, with D perhaps TRBD1 (6 bases). This CDR3 has 15 residues. V lost 5 bases to trimming and J lost 6 bases, with 17 bases between them. CDR3 loop: CASSLQGSLSQPQHF. CDR3 in DNA: TGTGCCAGCAGTCTACAGGGATCGTTGAGTCAGCCCCAGCATTTT.

CDR3 region: CASSPRESSYEQYF. CDR3 bases: TGTGCCAGCAGTCCTAGGGAAAGCTCCTACGAGCAGTACTTC. The chain recombines TRBV6-2 or TRBV6-3 with TRBJ2-7; D call uncertain. Trimming left V 5 bases short and J 0 bases short, with 11 bases between. This CDR3 region has 14 residues. Per germline, CDR1 MNHEY and CDR2 SVGEGT.

This clonotype showed up many times. The CDR3 DNA is TGTGCCAGCAGCTTATTCGTTGCCGGGACAGGCTACGAGCAGTACTTC. Residues: CASSLFVAGTGYEQYF. This chain uses TRBV7-2 with TRBJ2-7; 8 bases agree with TRBD1. The CDR3 contains 16 residues. Germline CDR1 SGHTA, CDR2 FQGNSA. The V segment lost 2 bases and the J segment 3 bases; nucleotides outside the gene matches: 9.

This clonotype appeared many times. V usage is TRBV5-1 and J usage is TRBJ1-2, with 9 bases matching TRBD1. This CDR3 comprises 15 residues. Germline-derived CDR1 and CDR2 are SGHRS and YFSETQ. Germline trimming cut 4 bases from V and 8 bases from J; bases unmatched to any gene: 12. The CDR3 sequence: CASSHQADRGGGYTF. The CDR3 DNA sequence: TGCGCCAGCAGCCACCAAGCGGACAGGGGAGGAGGCTACACCTTC.

The rearrangement links TRBV29-1 to TRBJ2-7, with D unresolved. Trimming pared 7 bases from V and 0 bases from J, leaving 13 bases between. CDR3 length: 13 residues. The V gene's germline CDR1 is SQVTM and CDR2 ANQGSEA. The CDR3 sequence: CSGELESSYEQYF. The CDR3 DNA reads as TGCAGCGGCGAATTGGAGAGCTCCTACGAGCAGTACTTC.

This clonotype was counted a single time. The chain couples TRBV7-8 to TRBJ2-1, with D unresolved. CDR3 size: 13 residues. The germline V gene has CDR1 SGHVS and CDR2 FQNEAQ. Trimming left V 3 bases short and J 8 bases short, with 11 bases between. CDR3 amino acids: CASSFQRYDEQFF. In DNA form, the CDR3 reads TGTGCCAGCAGCTTCCAACGATACGATGAGCAGTTCTTC.